This TCR beta chain was obtained from a study of T cell repertoires in aging, cancer and after chemotherapy. TRB rearrangements spanning V, D and J were amplified using mixed TRB-A/B primers. A single record per CDR3 protein comes from TCRdb applying MiXCR to the multiplex PCR reads. The table records some 9,300 distinct CDR3 sequences, around 22% of them present only once. The template was genomic DNA from peripheral blood, not RNA. V shed 3 bases and J shed 1 base, with 6 bases lying between them. Germline V gene lookup returns CDR1 DFQATT and CDR2 SNEGSKA (reference sequence). CDR3 length equals 12 residues. This clonotype has a handful of counts.

The TCR was taken from a human donor with a blood cancer. The donor label of this sample is uncertain. This chain connects TRBV20-1 to TRBJ2-5, with no clear D. Sequences were obtained from blood. This CDR3 is CSASRIQETQYF. The CDR3 DNA reads TGCAGTGCTAGTCGCATCCAAGAGACCCAGTACTTC.